The entry below describes one T cell receptor (beta chain). Its antigen remains unknown. CD8+ and CD4+ T cells circulating in blood were sequenced for TCR beta. TEMRA cells were FACS-enriched, with CD8+ and CD4+ T cells isolated negatively. RNA, at 0.5 to 1 ug, was reverse transcribed with random hexamers. Coverage of TCR beta CDR3 amplification by immunoSEQ multiplex PCR extended to 54 Vbeta and 13 Jbeta. MiXCR, applied by TCRdb to the immunoSEQ multiplex PCR reads, yields one record per CDR3 protein. Counted here are about 200,000 distinct CDR3 sequences, 85% to 95% occurring once; the ten biggest clones make up about 0.094%. The CDR3 contains 11 residues. CDR1 GTSNPN and CDR2 SVGIG come from the germline V gene (reference sequence). V gave up 2 bases and J gave up 10 bases; unmatched junction bases: 3. The sample is drawn from a study of CD8 T cells in Susac syndrome. Findings of the study overall: The study's TCR sequencing and HLA analysis covered a relatively small number of individuals, and the study acknowledged this.

Sequencing was done on a sample of CD4+ T cells from PBMCs. V is TRBV30 and J is TRBJ1-2; 8 bases agree with TRBD1. This TCR came from a human donor in good health. The CDR3 loop reads CAWSQGADYTF. The CDR3 nucleotides read TGTGCCTGGAGTCAGGGGGCGGACTACACCTTC. The full variable domain, rest sourced from reference TRBV30 and TRBJ1-2, is SQTIHQWPATLVQPVGSPLSLECTVEGTSNPNLYWYRQAAGRGLQLLFYSVGIGQISSEVPQNLSASRPQDRQFILSSKKLLLSDSGFYLCAWSQGADYTFGSGTRLTVV.